The 12 T cell receptor beta chains reported below all come from one sample, sequenced in a study of lymphopenia after photon versus proton radiotherapy (dated by TCRdb to between 2018 and 2021). The library relied on the immunoSEQ multiplex PCR assay. TCRdb mirrors the immuneACCESS table, restricted to in-frame sequences. Some clones are absent from its copies; in checked studies, under half trace to an unresolved V gene, and the reason for the others is unknown. The sample table shows around 18,000 clones, and about 88% are seen once. About 9.1% of the sample lies in the top ten. The source material was peripheral blood, sampled from a patient treated with proton-based radiotherapy. These TCRs come from a man aged 70-80 years with pancreatic cancer.

The rearrangement links TRBV6-1 to TRBJ2-7; 9 nucleotides align to TRBD1. This CDR3 region has 16 residues. Trimming took 3 bases from V and 0 from J; bases not matched to a gene: 6. The V gene's germline CDR1 is MNHNS and CDR2 SASEGT. CDR3 DNA sequence: TGTGCCAGCAGTGAGGGAGGACAGGGGAGCTCCTACGAGCAGTACTTC. This translates into CASSEGGQGSSYEQYF.

This clone is a singleton in its sample. The genes are TRBV11-2 and TRBJ1-2; TRBD1 might be the D (5 bases). The V end was cut by 2 bases, the J end by 2 bases, with 6 bases between. This CDR3 contains 13 residues. Germline V lookup: CDR1 SGHAT, CDR2 FQNNGV. The CDR3 reads CASSLNRNYGYTF. DNA for the CDR3: TGTGCCAGCAGCTTAAACAGGAACTATGGCTACACCTTC.

The chain employs TRBV9 and TRBJ2-5; 8 positions agree with TRBD2. The length of the CDR3 is 18 residues. Losses at the gene ends were 2 bases for V and 1 base for J; bases not matched to a gene: 13. Germline CDR1 SGDLS, CDR2 YYNGEE. This CDR3 reads CASSVASGRAYPQETQYF. The CDR3 DNA is TGTGCCAGCAGCGTGGCAAGCGGGAGAGCATACCCCCAAGAGACCCAGTACTTC.

CDR3 sequence: CSVPSPAGRVNEQFF. DNA for the CDR3: TGCAGCGTTCCCTCTCCTGCAGGGCGGGTAAATGAGCAGTTCTTC. This chain joins TRBV29-1 and TRBJ2-1; D is possibly TRBD1 or TRBD2 (5 bases each). Per the germline V gene, CDR1 is SQVTM and CDR2 is ANQGSEA. V lost 5 bases to trimming and J lost 7 bases, with 21 bases between them. This CDR3 is 15 amino acids long.

The gene calls are TRBV30 and TRBJ1-6, with D tentatively TRBD1 (5 bases). V lost 3 bases and J lost 9, with 9 bases in between. Germline values: CDR1 GTSNPN, CDR2 SVGIG (reference sequence). The CDR3 loop spans 12 amino acids. As DNA, the CDR3 is TGTGCCTGGAGCGATCAGGGTTCACCCCTCCACTTT. Protein: CAWSDQGSPLHF.

The chain is built from TRBV27 and TRBJ1-5, with a possible D match to TRBD1 (5 bases). Germline V gene data show CDR1 as MNHEY and CDR2 as SMNVEV (reference sequence). The CDR3 totals 17 residues. V was trimmed by 0 bases and J by 1 base, leaving 13 bases between them. CDR3 bases: TGTGCCAGCAGTTTATCGTACGTACAGGCCAGCAATCAGCCCCAGCATTTT. This sequence encodes CASSLSYVQASNQPQHF.

The genes are TRBV7-3 and TRBJ2-5; tentative D call: TRBD2 (5 bases). The CDR3 runs 14 residues. V shed 2 bases and J shed 7 bases, with 14 bases lying between them. Germline V CDR1 and CDR2: SGHTA, FQGTGA. CDR3 in DNA: TGTGCCAGCAGCTTAGTACACAACGGGGTGACCCAGTACTTC. This sequence encodes CASSLVHNGVTQYF. The full variable domain, in which reference TRBV7-3 and TRBJ2-5 provide the parts outside the CDR3, is GAGVSQTPSNKVTEKGKYVELRCDPISGHTALYWYRQSLGQGPEFLIYFQGTGAADDSGLPNDRFFAVRPEGSVSTLKIQRTERGDSAVYLCASSLVHNGVTQYFGPGTRLLVL.

This rearrangement joins TRBV27 to TRBJ2-5; D call uncertain. Germline loops: CDR1 MNHEY, CDR2 SMNVEV (reference sequence). The CDR3 runs to 14 residues. Trimming took 8 bases from V and 5 from J, leaving 18 bases between them. CDR3 nucleotide sequence: TGTGCCAGCGCATGGTCCGATAGATGGGAGACCCAGTACTTC. Encoded protein: CASAWSDRWETQYF.

J is TRBJ2-3 and V is TRBV5-6; D remains unclear. The germline V gene has CDR1 SGHDT and CDR2 YYEEEE. Between the trimmed V and J ends, which lost 2 bases and 0 bases, there was a span of 7 bases. The CDR3 covers 14 residues. The CDR3 DNA reads as TGTGCCAGCAGCTTAACCTATAGCACAGATACGCAGTATTTT. It specifies CASSLTYSTDTQYF.

The chain recombines TRBV6-1 with TRBJ1-1; D uncertain. Germline assignment: CDR1 MNHNS and CDR2 SASEGT. The V end lost 1 base, the J end lost 3 bases, and 12 bases lay between the germline ends. CDR3 length: 15 amino acids. CDR3: CASSEEGSAYTEAFF. In nucleotides, the CDR3 is TGTGCCAGCAGTGAAGAGGGCAGTGCCTACACTGAAGCTTTCTTT.

Only a few counts were recorded for this clone. The rearrangement uses TRBV6-5 and TRBJ1-1; tentative D call: TRBD1 (5 bases). From germline, CDR1 is MNHEY and CDR2 SVGAGI. The length of the CDR3 is 13 residues. V shed 7 bases and J shed 4 bases, with 13 bases lying between them. The CDR3 DNA reads TGTGCCAGCACTCCCGGGGGGGGCACTGAAGCTTTCTTT. Translated: CASTPGGGTEAFF.

The chain employs TRBV28 and TRBJ2-3, with 7 nucleotides matching TRBD2. Germline values: CDR1 MDHEN, CDR2 SYDVKM. CDR3 size: 14 residues. With V trimmed by 4 bases and J by 2 bases, 3 bases remained unmatched. The CDR3 nucleotides read TGTGCCAGCAGTTCTGGGACTACCACAGATACGCAGTATTTT. Translating gives CASSSGTTTDTQYF.